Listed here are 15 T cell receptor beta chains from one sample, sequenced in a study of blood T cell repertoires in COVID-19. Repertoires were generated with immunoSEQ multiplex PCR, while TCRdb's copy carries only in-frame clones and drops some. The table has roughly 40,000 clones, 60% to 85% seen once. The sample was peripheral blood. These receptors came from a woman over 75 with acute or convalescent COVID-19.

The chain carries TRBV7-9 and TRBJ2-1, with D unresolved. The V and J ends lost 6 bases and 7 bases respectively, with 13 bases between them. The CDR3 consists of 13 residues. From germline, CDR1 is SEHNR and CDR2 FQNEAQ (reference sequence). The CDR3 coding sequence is TGTGCCAGCAGTCCAGTTAGGCGGAATGAGCAGTTCTTC. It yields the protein CASSPVRRNEQFF.

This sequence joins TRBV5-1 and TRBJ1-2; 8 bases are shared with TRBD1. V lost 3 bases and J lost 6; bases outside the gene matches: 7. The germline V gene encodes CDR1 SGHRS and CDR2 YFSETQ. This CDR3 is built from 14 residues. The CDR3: CASSSGQGRDGYTF. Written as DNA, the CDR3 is TGCGCCAGCAGCTCCGGACAGGGAAGGGATGGCTACACCTTC.

The CDR3 loop is CASSPARGFRDTQYF. CDR3 bases: TGCGCCAGCAGCCCCGCCAGGGGTTTCCGAGATACGCAGTATTTT. The rearrangement links TRBV5-1 to TRBJ2-3, with D tentatively TRBD1 (6 bases). The CDR3 totals 15 residues. Germline CDR1 reads SGHRS; CDR2 reads YFSETQ. V shed 4 bases and J shed 5 bases, with 17 bases lying between them.

The CDR3 sequence: CATSDGRRGGNQPQHF. In nucleotides, the CDR3 is TGTGCCACCAGTGATGGCCGCAGGGGGGGCAATCAGCCCCAGCATTTT. The genes are TRBV24-1 and TRBJ1-5, with 7 bases matching TRBD1. The CDR3 consists of 16 residues. J was trimmed by 2 bases and V by 3 bases; bases with no gene match: 6. Germline loops: CDR1 KGHDR, CDR2 SFDVKD.

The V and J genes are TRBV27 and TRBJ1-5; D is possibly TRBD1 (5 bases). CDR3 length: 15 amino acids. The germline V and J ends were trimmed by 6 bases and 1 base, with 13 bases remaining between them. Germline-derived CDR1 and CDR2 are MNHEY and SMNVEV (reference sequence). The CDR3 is CASRTGGGSNQPQHF. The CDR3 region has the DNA TGTGCCAGCAGGACGGGGGGAGGGAGCAATCAGCCCCAGCATTTT.

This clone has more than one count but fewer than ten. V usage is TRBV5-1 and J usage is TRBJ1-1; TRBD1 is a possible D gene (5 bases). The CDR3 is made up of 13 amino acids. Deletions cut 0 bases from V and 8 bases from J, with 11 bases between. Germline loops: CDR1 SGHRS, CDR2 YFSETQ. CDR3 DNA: TGCGCCAGCAGCTTGGCCGAATGGGGCGAAGCTTTCTTT. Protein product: CASSLAEWGEAFF.

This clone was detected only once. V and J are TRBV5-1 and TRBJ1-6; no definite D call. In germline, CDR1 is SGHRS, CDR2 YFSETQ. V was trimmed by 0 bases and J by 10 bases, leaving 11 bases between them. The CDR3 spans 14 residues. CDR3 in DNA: TGCGCCAGCAGCTTGGGGCGGGGAGGCTCACCCCTCCACTTT. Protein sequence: CASSLGRGGSPLHF.

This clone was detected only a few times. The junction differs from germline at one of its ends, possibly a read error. In DNA, the CDR3 is TGTGCCACCTCAGGGGCCCAGACAGGCACCGGGGAGCTGTTTTTT. Translation: CATSGAQTGTGELFF. V usage is TRBV18 and J usage is TRBJ2-2; weak D call: TRBD1 (6 bases). This CDR3 comprises 15 residues. Germline V gene sequence: CDR1 KGHSH, CDR2 LQKENI.

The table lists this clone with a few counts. The CDR3 coding sequence is TGTGCCAGCAGCCGTAGGGCCCTTTCGGGAGGCTACACCTTC. This codes for CASSRRALSGGYTF. The chain combines TRBV3-1 (or the pseudogene TRBV3-2) with TRBJ1-2; D gene unclear. The germline V and J ends were trimmed by 4 bases and 8 bases, with 17 bases remaining between them. Germline CDR1 is LGHDT and CDR2 is YNNKEL (reference sequence). CDR3 length equals 14 residues.

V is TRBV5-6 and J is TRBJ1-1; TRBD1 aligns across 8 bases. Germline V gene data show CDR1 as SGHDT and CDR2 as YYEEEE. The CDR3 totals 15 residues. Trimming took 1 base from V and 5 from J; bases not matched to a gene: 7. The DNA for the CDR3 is TGTGCCAGCAGCTTGCGACAGGGGCTGGTAACTGAAGCTTTCTTT. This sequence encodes CASSLRQGLVTEAFF.

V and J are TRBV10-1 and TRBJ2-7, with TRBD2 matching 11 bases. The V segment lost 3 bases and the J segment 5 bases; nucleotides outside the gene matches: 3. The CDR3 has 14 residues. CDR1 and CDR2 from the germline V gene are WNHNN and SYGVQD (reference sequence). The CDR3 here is CASSDVAGGDEQYF. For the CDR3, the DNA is TGCGCCAGCAGTGATGTAGCGGGAGGGGACGAGCAGTACTTC.

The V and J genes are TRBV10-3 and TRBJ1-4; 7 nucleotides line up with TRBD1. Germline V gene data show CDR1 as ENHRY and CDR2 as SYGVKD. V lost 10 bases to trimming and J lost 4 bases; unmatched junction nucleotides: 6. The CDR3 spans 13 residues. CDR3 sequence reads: CATGTVVNEKLFF. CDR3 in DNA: TGTGCCACTGGGACAGTAGTTAATGAAAAACTGTTTTTT.

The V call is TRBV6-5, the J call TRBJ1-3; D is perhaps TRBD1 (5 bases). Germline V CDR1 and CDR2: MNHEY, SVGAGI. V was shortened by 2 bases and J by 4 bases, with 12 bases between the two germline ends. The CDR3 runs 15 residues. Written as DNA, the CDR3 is TGTGCCAGCAGTTACGCCGCAGGGCCGGGAAACACCATATATTTT. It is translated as CASSYAAGPGNTIYF.

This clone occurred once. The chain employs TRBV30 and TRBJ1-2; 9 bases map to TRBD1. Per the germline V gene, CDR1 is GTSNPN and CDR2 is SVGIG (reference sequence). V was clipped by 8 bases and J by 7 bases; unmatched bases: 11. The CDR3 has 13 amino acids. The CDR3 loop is CAHSTGGWGGYTF. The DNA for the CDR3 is TGTGCCCACTCGACAGGGGGGTGGGGTGGCTACACCTTC.

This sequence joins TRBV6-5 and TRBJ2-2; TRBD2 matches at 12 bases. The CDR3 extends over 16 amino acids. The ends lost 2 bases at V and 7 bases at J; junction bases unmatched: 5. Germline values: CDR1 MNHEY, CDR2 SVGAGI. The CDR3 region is CASSYLTSGSGGELFF. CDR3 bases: TGTGCCAGCAGTTACCTGACTAGCGGGAGTGGCGGGGAGCTGTTTTTT.